This entry concerns a single T cell receptor (beta chain). Treatment-naive patients with stable or active relapsing-remitting disease were the multiple sclerosis controls. This sample was taken from a study of CD8 T cells in Susac syndrome. The CDR3 runs 14 residues. V lost 6 bases, J lost 8 bases, and 7 bases stayed unmatched. Reverse transcription of about 0.5 to 1 ug RNA was carried out with random hexamers. TCRdb used MiXCR to reprocess the immunoSEQ multiplex PCR reads, holding one entry per CDR3 protein. Counted here are about 180,000 distinct CDR3 sequences, approximately 95% occurring once; the ten biggest clones make up about 0.15%.

This chain uses TRBV12-3 or TRBV12-4 with TRBJ2-4; the match to TRBD2 covers 10 bases. The source is a human donor with multiple sclerosis. Sample: CD8+ T cells from PBMCs. CDR3 sequence reads: CASRPGTSAHIQYF. CDR3 nucleotides: TGTGCCAGCAGACCCGGGACTAGCGCGCACATTCAGTACTTC.